One T cell receptor (beta chain) is described in this entry. Antigen specificity is unknown. These data come from a study of siplizumab effects on memory and regulatory T cells. Clones were read by immunoSEQ multiplex PCR, and TCRdb kept only the in-frame ones, dropping some. The sample includes some 100,000 clones, 75% to 95% seen only once; the top ten take 0.14% to 0.15%. Overall study findings and caveats: Sequences below about 10^-5 frequency were poorly captured, limiting mapping of alloreactive clones. Fewer alloreactive sequences mapped to unstimulated CD4+ memory cells under siplizumab.

The CDR3 is 14 amino acids. Trimming removed 4 bases at V and 5 bases at J, with 18 bases between. Germline V lookup: CDR1 SQVTM, CDR2 ANQGSEA. The rearrangement joins TRBV29-1 to TRBJ2-7; possibly TRBD2 for D (6 bases). Sequences were obtained from CD4+ T cells sorted from blood. The receptor comes from a human donor in good health. The CDR3 spells CSVGGTFQEDEQYF. In nucleotides, the CDR3 is TGCAGCGTTGGCGGGACTTTTCAGGAAGACGAGCAGTACTTC.